This T cell receptor (beta chain) was sequenced during a study of cytomegalovirus exposure and HLA in healthy donors. It was with 60 Vbeta and 13 Jbeta primers that the PCR ran. Sequenced by immunoSEQ multiplex PCR; TCRdb stores in-frame clones only, minus some. The data show around 140,000 clones, about three quarters seen once. Each donor's status was that of a healthy bone marrow donor. Although they were nominally healthy when sampled, donors likely had unrecorded immune exposures. This clone was counted a few times. The CDR3 consists of 14 residues. Germline V gene sequence: CDR1 SGDLS, CDR2 YYNGEE. V dropped 3 bases and J dropped 7 bases, with 17 bases sitting between them.

The source of this sequence is a male donor in good health and CMV-seronegative. The sequencing input was PBMCs. This chain links TRBV9 with TRBJ2-7; D might be TRBD2 (5 bases). The CDR3 bases are TGTGCCAGCAGCGCGAGATTAGGGAGTGGGGAGCAGTACTTC. Protein sequence: CASSARLGSGEQYF.